These T cell receptor beta chains were read from a single sample in a study of blood T cell repertoires in COVID-19. Here immunoSEQ multiplex PCR was the method, and the copy in TCRdb shows in-frame clones only, minus some. The sample lists more than 300,000 clones, over 85% occurring once. The specimen was peripheral blood. The receptor set was obtained from a woman aged 25-40 years with COVID-19, enrolled during active disease. Both conserved end residues are part of each CDR3. A D gene is named only where the DNA matches it firmly. Some rows mark clone size as missing; the rest say once, few, many or name a class of expanded clone.

V,J,size,D,DNA,CDR3
TRBV4-1,TRBJ2-1,-,TRBD2,TGCGCCAGCAGCCAAACCCCTCAGAGCGGGGGGGCTGACAATGAGCAGTTCTTC,CASSQTPQSGGADNEQFF
TRBV3-1/TRBV3-2,TRBJ1-3,-,-,TGTGCCAGCAGCCAACAGGCTTACTCTGGAAACACCATATATTTT,CASSQQAYSGNTIYF
TRBV9,TRBJ1-2,-,TRBD1,TGTGCCAGCAGAGGACAGGGGAGGTACTATGGCTACACCTTC,CASRGQGRYYGYTF
TRBV7-7,TRBJ2-3,-,TRBD2,TGTGCTAGCAGCCCTAGCGGGGGCCCCACAGATACGCAGTATTTT,CASSPSGGPTDTQYF
TRBV18,TRBJ1-1,-,-,TGTGCCAGCTCACCACAGACAGGGAACACTGAAGCTTTCTTT,CASSPQTGNTEAFF
TRBV5-4,TRBJ2-7,-,-,TGTGCCAGCAGCTTTCTCGGGTCCGGAGAGCAGTACTTC,CASSFLGSGEQYF
TRBV5-4,TRBJ2-7,few,TRBD1,TGTGCCAGCAGTATGACAGGGACAGGTCCCTACGAGCAGTACTTC,CASSMTGTGPYEQYF
TRBV18,TRBJ1-2,-,TRBD1,TGTGCCAGCTCACTGGACCGGGACAGCTTCTATGGCTACACCTTC,CASSLDRDSFYGYTF
TRBV30,TRBJ2-3,-,-,TGTGCCTGGAGGGAGCCTAGCACAGATACGCAGTATTTT,CAWREPSTDTQYF
TRBV2,TRBJ2-7,-,-,TGTGCCAGCAGTAAACCCTCGAGCTCCTACGAGCAGTACTTC,CASSKPSSSYEQYF
TRBV7-9,TRBJ1-5,-,TRBD1,TGTGCCAGCAGCTTAAGGGACAGGGAGGCGCCCCAGCATTTT,CASSLRDREAPQHF
TRBV18,TRBJ1-5,-,-,TGTGCCAGCTCACCAGGCAATAGCAATCAGCCCCAGCATTTT,CASSPGNSNQPQHF
TRBV4-3,TRBJ2-1,-,TRBD2,TGCGCCAGCAGCCAAGACCGATTAGCGGGGCTCTACAATGAGCAGTTCTTC,CASSQDRLAGLYNEQFF
TRBV19,TRBJ1-3,medium-sized,TRBD1,TGTGCCAGTAGTACGCCGGGACAGGGAGGAGACACCATATATTTT,CASSTPGQGGDTIYF
TRBV6-2/TRBV6-3,TRBJ2-7,-,-,TGTGCCAGCAGTTATACCCTAAATCACAGCGAGCAGTACTTC,CASSYTLNHSEQYF
TRBV7-2,TRBJ1-4,-,-,TGTGCCAGCAGCCCCCGAGGGCCTTCGTCGGAAAAACTGTTTTTT,CASSPRGPSSEKLFF
TRBV6-2/TRBV6-3,TRBJ1-5,-,-,TGTGCCAGCAGCCAGAACAGGAATCAGCCCCAGCATTTT,CASSQNRNQPQHF
TRBV27,TRBJ1-4,once,-,TGTGCCAGCAGTTGGGCAGGTGGGGAAAAACTGTTTTTT,CASSWAGGEKLFF
TRBV4-3,TRBJ2-3,-,-,TGCGCCAGCAGCCAAGATCCACGGTCTGTCGCAGATACGCAGTATTTT,CASSQDPRSVADTQYF
TRBV4-2,TRBJ2-6,many,-,TGTGCCAGCAGCCAAGGGGGCGTGTCTGGGGCCAACGTCCTGACTTTC,CASSQGGVSGANVLTF
TRBV5-4,TRBJ2-7,-,TRBD1,TGTGCCAGCAGCCCTACCGGGACAGGTGTTACCTACGAGCAGTACTTC,CASSPTGTGVTYEQYF
TRBV2,TRBJ1-6,-,TRBD1,TGTGCCAGCGCGGGACAGTATAATTCACCCCTCCACTTT,CASAGQYNSPLHF
TRBV6-2/TRBV6-3,TRBJ1-2,once,-,TGTGCCAGCAGCCCCCAGGGCAAGATTAACTATGGCTACACCTTC,CASSPQGKINYGYTF
TRBV19,TRBJ1-3,-,TRBD1,TGTGCCAGTAGCACGGGACAGCCCTCTGGAAACACCATATATTTT,CASSTGQPSGNTIYF
TRBV7-2,TRBJ2-7,once,-,TGTGCCAGCAGCTGGACAGACCCCTACGAGCAGTACTTC,CASSWTDPYEQYF
TRBV7-3,TRBJ2-2,-,TRBD2,TGTGCCAGCAGCTCAAAAGGTCTAGCGGGGGGTCGCACCGGGGAGCTGTTTTTT,CASSSKGLAGGRTGELFF
TRBV27,TRBJ1-5,-,TRBD1,TGTGCCAGCAGTTGGACAGGGGGCGATCAGCCCCAGCATTTT,CASSWTGGDQPQHF
TRBV2,TRBJ1-4,-,-,TGTGCCAGCACAGAGGGTATTAATGAAAAACTGTTTTTT,CASTEGINEKLFF
TRBV6-5,TRBJ2-2,once,TRBD1,TGTGCCAGCACCTGGGGACAGATGAACACCGGGGAGCTGTTTTTT,CASTWGQMNTGELFF
TRBV5-6,TRBJ2-5,-,-,TGTGCCAGCAGTCTCGAGGGAACCCAGTACTTC,CASSLEGTQYF
TRBV7-8,TRBJ1-4,-,TRBD1,TGTGCCAGCAGCCTACCTGGGACAGGGGTTGGCGAAAAACTGTTTTTT,CASSLPGTGVGEKLFF
TRBV28,TRBJ2-3,-,-,TGTGCCAGCAGTTCCCCGGGGGGCCGCACAGATACGCAGTATTTT,CASSSPGGRTDTQYF
TRBV3-1/TRBV3-2,TRBJ1-2,-,-,TGTGCCAGCAGCCAAGGGCAGACTAACTATGGCTACACCTTC,CASSQGQTNYGYTF